This is a list of T cell receptor beta chains from one sample in a study of blood T cells in healthy people across ages. One entry per CDR3 protein results from TCRdb running MiXCR on the 5' RACE reads. The table records about 1.5 million distinct CDR3 sequences, 40% to 45% of them present only once. Sequencing was done on a sample of blood. The receptors were sampled from a woman between 18 and 30 years old in good health. Both conserved end residues are part of each CDR3. The D gene is left open where the match is weak. For some rows the clone size is stated as once, few or many, or as a class when expanded; others skip it.

14	-	TRBJ1-1	many	TRBV12-3/TRBV12-4	CASSPVRSNTEAFF	TGTGCCAGCAGTCCCGTGCGGTCGAACACTGAAGCTTTCTTT
13	-	TRBJ2-3	-	TRBV30	CAWRGVSTDTQYF	TGTGCCTGGAGGGGGGTAAGCACAGATACGCAGTATTTT
14	-	TRBJ2-7	-	TRBV24-1	CATSDSYRAYEQYF	TGTGCCACCAGTGATTCATACAGAGCCTACGAGCAGTACTTC
14	-	TRBJ2-3	few	TRBV28	CASSFKFSTDTQYF	TGTGCCAGCAGTTTTAAGTTTAGTACAGATACGCAGTATTTT
16	-	TRBJ1-2	few	TRBV27	CASSLSVQGILHGYTF	TGTGCCAGCAGTTTATCCGTACAGGGAATCCTGCATGGCTACACCTTC
14	-	TRBJ1-2	-	TRBV4-1	CASSQETGRSGYTF	TGCGCCAGCAGCCAAGAAACAGGGAGATCTGGCTACACCTTC
18	TRBD1	TRBJ1-5	few	TRBV7-9	CASSLGSVGQGMNQPQHF	TGTGCCAGCAGCTTAGGTTCTGTGGGACAGGGGATGAATCAGCCCCAGCATTTT
14	-	TRBJ1-6	few	TRBV20-1	CSATPARGNSPLHF	TGCAGTGCTACGCCGGCCAGGGGAAATTCACCCCTCCACTTT
16	-	TRBJ2-5	-	TRBV5-1	CASSPTFSTGKETQYF	TGCGCCAGCAGCCCAACATTCTCCACAGGGAAAGAGACCCAGTACTTC
12	-	TRBJ2-5	few	TRBV30	CAWSVLMETQYF	TGTGCCTGGAGTGTACTGATGGAGACCCAGTACTTC
13	-	TRBJ2-5	-	TRBV27	CASSGYFQETQYF	TGTGCCAGCAGTGGCTATTTCCAAGAGACCCAGTACTTC
12	TRBD1	TRBJ1-2	few	TRBV29-1	CSVTRDSYGYTF	TGCAGCGTCACAAGGGACAGCTATGGCTACACCTTC
14	TRBD1	TRBJ2-4	few	TRBV2	CASSGTGDKNIQYF	TGTGCCAGCAGTGGGACAGGGGACAAAAACATTCAGTACTTC
13	-	TRBJ2-5	-	TRBV6-5	CASKLGVGNEQYF	TGTGCCAGCAAATTGGGAGTGGGGAATGAGCAGTACTTC
17	-	TRBJ2-6	few	TRBV5-1	CASSLGLLASGANVLTF	TGCGCCAGCAGCTTGGGTCTGCTTGCCTCTGGGGCCAACGTCCTGACTTTC
14	-	TRBJ2-7	-	TRBV9	CASSAGHGAREQYF	TGTGCCAGCAGCGCGGGACATGGGGCACGTGAGCAGTACTTC
14	TRBD2	TRBJ2-7	once	TRBV12-3/TRBV12-4	CASGEGRPLYEQYF	TGTGCCAGCGGGGAGGGGCGGCCCCTATACGAGCAGTACTTC
14	-	TRBJ2-1	-	TRBV9	CASSGGSLYNEQFF	TGTGCCAGCAGCGGCGGTTCCCTCTACAATGAGCAGTTCTTC
13	-	TRBJ2-3	-	TRBV24-1	CATSDPRTDTQYF	TGTGCCACCAGTGACCCCCGCACAGATACGCAGTATTTT
14	TRBD2	TRBJ2-1	-	TRBV6-5	CASRGAGAIDEQFF	TGTGCCAGCCGGGGAGCGGGAGCCATCGATGAGCAGTTCTTC
15	TRBD1	TRBJ2-3	-	TRBV29-1	CSVLGDSESTDTQYF	TGCAGCGTTTTGGGGGACAGCGAGAGCACAGATACGCAGTATTTT
14	TRBD1	TRBJ2-7	-	TRBV7-2	CASSYRGRNNEQYF	TGTGCCAGCAGTTACAGGGGCAGGAACAATGAGCAGTACTTC
15	-	TRBJ1-1	few	TRBV13	CASSLGSRLNTEAFF	TGTGCCAGCAGCTTAGGCAGCCGATTGAACACTGAAGCTTTCTTT
13	TRBD1	TRBJ2-5	-	TRBV24-1	CATSGNRGETQYF	TGTGCCACCAGCGGAAACAGGGGAGAGACCCAGTACTTC
18	TRBD1	TRBJ2-3	-	TRBV28	CASIPLVGWDRGTDTQYF	TGTGCCAGCATCCCTCTGGTGGGCTGGGACAGGGGGACAGATACGCAGTATTTT
10	-	TRBJ2-1	-	TRBV7-9	CASSFLEQFF	TGTGCCAGCAGCTTTCTTGAGCAGTTCTTC
13	-	TRBJ2-3	-	TRBV6-2/TRBV6-3	CASGTKIIDTQYF	TGTGCCAGCGGGACGAAGATAATAGATACGCAGTATTTT
15	TRBD1	TRBJ2-7	-	TRBV11-2	CASSSAPGQGTEQYF	TGTGCCAGCAGCTCAGCGCCAGGACAGGGTACCGAGCAGTACTTC
13	-	TRBJ2-2	-	TRBV12-3/TRBV12-4	CASSLGQGGELFF	TGTGCCAGCAGTTTAGGGCAGGGCGGGGAGCTGTTTTTT
15	-	TRBJ2-1	-	TRBV27	CASSTGTKSYDEQFF	TGTGCCAGCAGTACCGGGACAAAGTCCTACGATGAGCAGTTCTTC
14	-	TRBJ1-1	-	TRBV5-5	CASSPVASLTEAFF	TGTGCCAGCAGCCCTGTCGCGAGTCTGACTGAAGCTTTCTTT
14	-	TRBJ1-1	-	TRBV18	CASSRSTGSSEAFF	TGTGCCAGCTCACGCAGTACGGGGTCCTCCGAGGCTTTCTTT
14	TRBD1	TRBJ1-1	few	TRBV4-1	CASSQGRGPSEAFF	TGCGCCAGCAGCCAAGGTAGGGGGCCGAGTGAAGCTTTCTTT
16	-	TRBJ1-1	few	TRBV4-3	CASSQEFGQQNTEAFF	TGCGCCAGCAGCCAAGAGTTCGGACAGCAGAACACTGAAGCTTTCTTT
15	-	TRBJ1-2	-	TRBV14	CASSQAPTGTYGYTF	TGTGCCAGCAGCCAAGCTCCCACAGGAACCTATGGCTACACCTTC
15	-	TRBJ1-4	-	TRBV7-9	CASSLGWADNEKLFF	TGTGCCAGCAGCTTAGGGTGGGCGGATAATGAAAAACTGTTTTTT
15	TRBD1	TRBJ2-5	-	TRBV2	CASSDTWTGDGTQYF	TGTGCCAGCAGTGATACTTGGACAGGGGATGGGACCCAGTACTTC
15	-	TRBJ2-5	-	TRBV27	CASSPRDWIQETQYF	TGTGCCAGCAGTCCTCGGGACTGGATTCAAGAGACCCAGTACTTC
15	TRBD1	TRBJ2-1	few	TRBV28	CASSFTQGAVNEQFF	TGTGCCAGCAGTTTTACACAGGGGGCGGTCAATGAGCAGTTCTTC
17	TRBD1	TRBJ2-1	few	TRBV10-1	CASSEGSPGQANNEQFF	TGCGCCAGCAGTGAGGGGTCTCCGGGACAGGCGAACAATGAGCAGTTCTTC
15	TRBD1	TRBJ2-4	-	TRBV4-3	CASSQDDRGRYIQYF	TGCGCCAGCAGCCAAGATGACAGGGGGCGGTACATTCAGTACTTC
14	TRBD2	TRBJ2-5	-	TRBV29-1	CSAAAGGRSETQYF	TGCAGCGCAGCAGCGGGGGGGCGTTCGGAGACCCAGTACTTC